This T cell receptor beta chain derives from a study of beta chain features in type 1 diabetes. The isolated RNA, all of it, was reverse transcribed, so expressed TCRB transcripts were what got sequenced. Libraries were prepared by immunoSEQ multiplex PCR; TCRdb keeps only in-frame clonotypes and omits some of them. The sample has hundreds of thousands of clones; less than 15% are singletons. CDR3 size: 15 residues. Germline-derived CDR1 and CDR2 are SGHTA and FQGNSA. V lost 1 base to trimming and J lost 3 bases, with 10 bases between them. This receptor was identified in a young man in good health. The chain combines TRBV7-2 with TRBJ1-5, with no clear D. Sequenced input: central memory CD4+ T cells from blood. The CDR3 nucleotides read TGTGCCAGCAGCTTAGGCCCTAAAAACAATCAGCCCCAGCATTTT. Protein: CASSLGPKNNQPQHF. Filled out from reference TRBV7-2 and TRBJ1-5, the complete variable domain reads GAGVSQSPSNKVTEKGKDVELRCDPISGHTALYWYRQSLGQGLEFLIYFQGNSAPDKSGLPSDRFSAERTGGSVSTLTIQRTQQEDSAVYLCASSLGPKNNQPQHFGDGTRLSIL.